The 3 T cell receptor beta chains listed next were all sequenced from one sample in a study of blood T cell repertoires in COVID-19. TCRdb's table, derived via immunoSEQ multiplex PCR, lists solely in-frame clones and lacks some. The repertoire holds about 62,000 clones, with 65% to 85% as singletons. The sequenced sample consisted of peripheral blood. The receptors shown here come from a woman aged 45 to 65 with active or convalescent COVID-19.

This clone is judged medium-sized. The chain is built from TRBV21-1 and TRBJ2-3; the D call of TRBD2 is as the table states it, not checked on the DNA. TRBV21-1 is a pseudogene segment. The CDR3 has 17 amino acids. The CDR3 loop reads CASSKVSSGRSTDTQYF. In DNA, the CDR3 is TGTGCCAGCAGCAAGGTATCTAGCGGGAGGTCCACAGATACGCAGTATTTT.

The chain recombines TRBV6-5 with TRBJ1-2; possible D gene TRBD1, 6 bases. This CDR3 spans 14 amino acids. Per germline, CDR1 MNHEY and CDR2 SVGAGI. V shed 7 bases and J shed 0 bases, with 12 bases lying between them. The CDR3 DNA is TGTGCCAGCACCCCGGACAGATCTAACTATGGCTACACCTTC. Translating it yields CASTPDRSNYGYTF.

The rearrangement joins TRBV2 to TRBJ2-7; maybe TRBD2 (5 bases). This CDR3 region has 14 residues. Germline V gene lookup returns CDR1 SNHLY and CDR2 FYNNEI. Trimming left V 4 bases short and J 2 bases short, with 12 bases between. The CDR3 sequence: CASSGTAAPYEQYF. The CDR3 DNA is TGTGCCAGCAGTGGAACAGCGGCCCCCTACGAGCAGTACTTC.